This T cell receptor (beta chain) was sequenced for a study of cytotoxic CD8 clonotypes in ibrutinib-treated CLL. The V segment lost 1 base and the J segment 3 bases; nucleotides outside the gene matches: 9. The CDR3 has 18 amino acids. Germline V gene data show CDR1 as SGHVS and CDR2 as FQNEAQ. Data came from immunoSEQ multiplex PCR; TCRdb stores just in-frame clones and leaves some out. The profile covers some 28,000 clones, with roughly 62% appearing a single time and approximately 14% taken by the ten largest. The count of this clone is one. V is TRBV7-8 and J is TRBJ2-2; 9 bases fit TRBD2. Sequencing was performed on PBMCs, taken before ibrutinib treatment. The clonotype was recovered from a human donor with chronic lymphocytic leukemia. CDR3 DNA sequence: TGTGCCAGCAGCTTAGGTTCGCGGGGGGGACCTTACACCGGGGAGCTGTTTTTT. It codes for CASSLGSRGGPYTGELFF.